This T cell receptor beta chain was recovered during a study of early T cells in non-severe SARS-CoV-2 infection. In the study overall: The input, bulk RNA from unsorted whole blood, was sequenced, and chains were unpaired.

Overall study findings and caveats: Missing private and CD4 specificities, VDJdb matching favored anti-spike CD8 responses.

This clonotype was detected many times. The antigen remains undetermined. Molecules of cDNA were individually given unique molecular identifiers that were attached to them. TCRdb re-derived calls from the 5' RACE reads in MiXCR, one entry per CDR3 protein. The sample comprises 70,000 to 85,000 distinct CDR3 sequences, over 10% of which are singletons, and approximately 2.6% rests with the top ten. With 4 bases clipped from V and 8 bases from J, the junction kept 5 bases outside the gene matches. Germline CDR1 SGHRS, CDR2 YFSETQ. This CDR3 comprises 12 residues. The receptor comes from an adult who was a healthcare worker with PCR-confirmed SARS-CoV-2 infection or an uninfected control (not recorded which). Sequenced material: whole blood. V usage is TRBV5-1 and J usage is TRBJ1-2, with TRBD1 matching over 7 bases. DNA of the CDR3: TGCGCCAGCAGCGGGGGACAGTACGGCTACACCTTC. Its protein product is CASSGGQYGYTF.